This T cell receptor beta chain was profiled in a study of blood T cell repertoires in COVID-19. Study-level background: Samples came from the United States, Italy and Spain, spanning acute and convalescent COVID-19. In each case, the material was cDNA or gDNA derived from T cells, B-cell-depleted T cells, or PBMCs.

CDR3 length: 16 residues. In the authors' methods: Reference gene primer amplification in the assay estimated nucleated cell counts. TCRdb's table, derived via immunoSEQ multiplex PCR, lists solely in-frame clones and lacks some. D and trimming were read from the DNA, whereas the V and J calls and clone size are those reported in that table. The sample includes 270,000 or so clones, approximately 89% of them seen just once. This clone was recorded once. Sequencing input: peripheral blood. V is TRBV21-1 and J is TRBJ1-2; TRBD1, the table's D call, was not compared with the DNA. TRBV21-1 is marked as a pseudogene. The source of this sequence is a woman between 40 and 50 years old who had recovered from COVID-19. CDR3 region: CASSKPLGGGDYGYTF. The CDR3 nucleotides are TGTGCCAGCAGCAAACCCCTAGGGGGCGGCGACTATGGCTACACCTTC.